This entry is about one T cell receptor (beta chain). The data derive from a study of blood T cell repertoires in COVID-19. This CDR3 is 17 amino acids long. The germline CDR1 and CDR2 sequences are SGHAT and FQNNGV. The germline V and J ends were trimmed by 3 bases and 7 bases, with 25 bases remaining between them. Here immunoSEQ multiplex PCR was the method, and the copy in TCRdb shows in-frame clones only, minus some. The table records about 220,000 clones, about 80% of them present only once. The rearrangement links TRBV11-2 to TRBJ2-7, with a tentative D call TRBD2 (7 bases). The sequence was collected from a woman aged 35 to 49 with acute COVID-19. Sequencing input: PBMCs or T cells enriched from blood (not recorded which). CDR3 coding DNA: TGTGCCAGCAGCTTCCCCGTCGGGGGCTCGGGGAGGGGGGAGCAGTACTTC. Its translation: CASSFPVGGSGRGEQYF.